The clone carrying this TCR beta chain was seen at least ten times. Antigen specificity is unknown. At one end, the junction sequence differs from germline, possibly due to a read error. This sample is part of a study of T cells in Graves' hyperthyroidism and ophthalmopathy. Study-level points and caveats: In validation, the model predicted ophthalmopathy. These predictions came a median approximately six months before onset. In the blood, most expanded thyroid clonotypes above 0.001 appeared as well.

Amplification of TCR beta CDR3 regions was performed using RNA transcripts as template. HTBI primers drove first-round RT-PCR of the TCR CDR3. MiXCR was run by TCRdb on the multiplex PCR reads, yielding one entry per CDR3 protein. The sample has more than 500,000 distinct CDR3 sequences, approximately 15% seen once. Patients were excluded for uncontrolled infection, other autoimmune disease, pregnancy or lactation. The PBMCs were taken from under 12 ml of fresh peripheral blood. This CDR3 is built from 13 residues. The germline CDR1 and CDR2 sequences are LGHNT and FRNRAP. The sample was blood. This chain joins TRBV12-5 and TRBJ1-2; D possibly corresponds to TRBD1 (5 bases). The clonotype comes from a middle-aged woman with Graves' ophthalmopathy. In DNA form, the CDR3 reads TGTGCTAGTGGTTTGGCCGGGGCTTATGGTTACACCTTC. Translation: CASGLAGAYGYTF.